The subject of this entry is one T cell receptor beta chain. The antigen is undetermined. Trimming took 5 bases from V and 10 from J; bases not matched to a gene: 13. CDR1 is SGHTA and CDR2 is FQGNSA in the germline V gene. The CDR3 has 15 residues. The data are from a study of cytomegalovirus exposure and HLA in healthy donors. Notes on the study in general: CMV serostatus was the sole immune exposure data available. Previous analysis showed most TCR beta V segments were productive about 87% or about 30% of the time. Common viral pathogens seemed to be connected with several of the most significant clusters, according to a later analysis. Later analysis associated a missense DCLRE1C variant with TCR beta V- and J-gene trimming.

Researchers ran the PCR with 60 Vbeta and 13 Jbeta primers. Method: immunoSEQ multiplex PCR; TCRdb's copy keeps in-frame clones and lacks some. Found here are approximately 100,000 clones, roughly a tenth of them singletons; the top ten hold approximately 5.1%. The chain has TRBV7-2 and TRBJ2-1; 8 positions agree with TRBD2. Source material: PBMCs. This receptor was obtained from a man aged 50-60 years in good health and CMV-seropositive. CDR3 protein: CASSPTSGAYGEQFF. DNA of the CDR3: TGTGCCAGCAGCCCCACTAGCGGAGCCTATGGGGAGCAGTTCTTC.